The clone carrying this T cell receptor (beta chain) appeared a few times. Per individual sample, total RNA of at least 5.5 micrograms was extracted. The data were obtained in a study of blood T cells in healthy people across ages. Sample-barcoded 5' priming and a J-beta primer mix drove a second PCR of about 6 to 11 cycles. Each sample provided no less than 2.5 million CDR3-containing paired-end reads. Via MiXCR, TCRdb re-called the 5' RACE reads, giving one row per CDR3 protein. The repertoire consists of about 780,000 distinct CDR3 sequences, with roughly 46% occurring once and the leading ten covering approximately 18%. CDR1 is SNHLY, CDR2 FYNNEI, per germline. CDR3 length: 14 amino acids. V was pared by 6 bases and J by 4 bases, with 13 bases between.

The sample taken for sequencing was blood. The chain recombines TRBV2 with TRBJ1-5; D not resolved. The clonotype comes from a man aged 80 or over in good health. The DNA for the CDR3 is TGTGCCAGCAGGTCGTCAGAAAAGAATCAGCCCCAGCATTTT. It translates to CASRSSEKNQPQHF.